This T cell receptor (beta chain) was identified during a study of cytomegalovirus exposure and HLA in healthy donors. Study observations and caveats: CMV serostatus alone was available as immune exposure information.

The PCR made use of 60 Vbeta and 13 Jbeta primers. The repertoire was sequenced with immunoSEQ multiplex PCR; TCRdb's copy has only in-frame clones and lacks some. The data hold 40,000 or so clones, with about 70% observed a single time. The CDR3 consists of 12 residues. Germline CDR1 and CDR2: SGHAT and FQNNGV. The ends were cut back, 2 bases at V and 6 bases at J, with 8 bases in the middle. On this clone itself: Its antigen is unidentified.

The specimen was PBMCs. This TCR was sampled from a middle-aged man in good health and CMV-seronegative. This chain connects TRBV11-2 to TRBJ2-7; D remains unclear. CDR3 nucleotide sequence: TGTGCCAGCAGCTTATCCCCGAGCGAGCAGTACTTC. Encoded protein: CASSLSPSEQYF.